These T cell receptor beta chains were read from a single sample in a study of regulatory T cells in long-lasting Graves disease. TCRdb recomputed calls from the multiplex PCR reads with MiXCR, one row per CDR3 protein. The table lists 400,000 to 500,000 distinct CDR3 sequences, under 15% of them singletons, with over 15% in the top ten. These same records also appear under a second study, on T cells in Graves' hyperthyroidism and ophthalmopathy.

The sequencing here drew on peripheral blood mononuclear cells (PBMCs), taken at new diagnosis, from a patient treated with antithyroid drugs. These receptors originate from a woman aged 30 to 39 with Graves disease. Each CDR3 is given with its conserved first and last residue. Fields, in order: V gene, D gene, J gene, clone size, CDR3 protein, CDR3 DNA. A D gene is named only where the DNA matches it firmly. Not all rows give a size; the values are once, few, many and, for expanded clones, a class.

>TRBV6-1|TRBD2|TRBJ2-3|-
CASSNGLAGTDTQYF
TGTGCCAGCAGTAATGGACTAGCTGGTACAGATACGCAGTATTTT
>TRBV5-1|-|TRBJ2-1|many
CASSELAYNEQFF
TGCGCCAGCAGCGAGCTAGCGTACAATGAGCAGTTCTTC
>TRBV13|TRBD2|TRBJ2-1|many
CASSSATSGNEQFF
TGTGCCAGCAGCTCGGCGACTAGCGGCAATGAGCAGTTCTTC
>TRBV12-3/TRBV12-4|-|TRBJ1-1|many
CATGSNTEAFF
TGTGCCACCGGATCGAACACTGAAGCTTTCTTT
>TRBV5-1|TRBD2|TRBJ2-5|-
CASSAPGGEETQYF
TGCGCCAGCAGCGCCCCGGGGGGAGAAGAGACCCAGTACTTC
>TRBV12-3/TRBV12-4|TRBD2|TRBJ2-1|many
CASTGGRANEQFF
TGTGCCAGCACGGGCGGGAGGGCCAATGAGCAGTTCTTC
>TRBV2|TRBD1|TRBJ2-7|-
CASSGTGAYEQYF
TGTGCCAGCAGCGGGACAGGGGCCTACGAGCAGTACTTC
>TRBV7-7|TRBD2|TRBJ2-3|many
CASSLGRSGRTDTQYF
TGTGCCAGCAGCTTAGGTCGAAGCGGGAGAACAGATACGCAGTATTTT
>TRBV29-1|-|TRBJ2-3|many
CSVEGDQTDTQYF
TGCAGCGTTGAGGGGGACCAAACAGATACGCAGTATTTT
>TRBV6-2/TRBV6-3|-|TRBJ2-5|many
CASIPGKRETQYF
TGTGCCAGCATCCCAGGGAAGCGAGAGACCCAGTACTTC
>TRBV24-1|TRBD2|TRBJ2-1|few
CATSNKLPGGGVGSRNEQFF
TGTGCCACCAGTAATAAGCTCCCTGGGGGGGGAGTAGGATCGAGGAATGAGCAGTTCTTC
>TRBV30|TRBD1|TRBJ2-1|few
CAWSKSGQVNEQFF
TGTGCCTGGAGTAAATCGGGACAGGTCAATGAGCAGTTCTTC
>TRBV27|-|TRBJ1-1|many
CASRPFIGTLNTEAFF
TGTGCCAGCAGGCCCTTCATCGGGACACTGAACACTGAAGCTTTCTTT
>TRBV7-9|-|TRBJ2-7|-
CASSPPSPSSYEQYF
TGTGCCAGCAGCCCGCCCAGCCCAAGCTCCTACGAGCAGTACTTC
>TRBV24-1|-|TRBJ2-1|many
CATSRSVYNEQFF
TGTGCCACCAGTCGGAGTGTGTACAATGAGCAGTTCTTC
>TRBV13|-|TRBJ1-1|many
CASSFLSDLNTEAFF
TGTGCCAGCAGCTTCTTGAGTGACCTGAACACTGAAGCTTTCTTT
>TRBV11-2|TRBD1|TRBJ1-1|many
CASSPIPGQGYMNTEAFF
TGTGCCAGCAGCCCTATACCAGGACAGGGGTACATGAACACTGAAGCTTTCTTT
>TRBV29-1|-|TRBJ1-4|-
CSVAPAATNEKLFF
TGCAGCGTTGCCCCCGCCGCAACTAATGAAAAACTGTTTTTT
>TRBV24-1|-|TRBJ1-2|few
CATRGNGGSNYGYTF
TGTGCCACCAGAGGAAACGGGGGGTCCAACTATGGCTACACCTTC
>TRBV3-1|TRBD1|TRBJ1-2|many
CASSQTTGTGYTF
TGTGCCAGCAGCCAGACGACAGGGACCGGCTACACCTTC
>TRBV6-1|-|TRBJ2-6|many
CASTQSVWANVLTF
TGTGCCAGCACCCAGAGTGTGTGGGCCAACGTCCTGACTTTC
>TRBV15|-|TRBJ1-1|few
CATSNGKLGRDTEAFF
TGTGCCACCAGTAACGGAAAACTAGGCAGGGACACTGAAGCTTTCTTT
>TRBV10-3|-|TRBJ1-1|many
CAISVGEQNTEAFF
TGTGCCATCAGTGTAGGGGAGCAGAACACTGAAGCTTTCTTT
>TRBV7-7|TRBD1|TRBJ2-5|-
CASSLGQGAAGSQYF
TGTGCCAGCAGCTTAGGACAGGGGGCGGCAGGGTCCCAGTACTTC
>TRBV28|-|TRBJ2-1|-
CASVGGADNEQFF
TGTGCCAGCGTGGGCGGAGCTGACAATGAGCAGTTCTTC
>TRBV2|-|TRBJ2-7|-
CASSESGWLYEQYF
TGTGCCAGCAGTGAATCAGGGTGGCTATACGAGCAGTACTTC
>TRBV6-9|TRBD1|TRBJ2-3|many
CASSYTGTGLSDTQYF
TGTGCCAGCAGTTACACCGGGACAGGCCTTTCCGATACGCAGTATTTT
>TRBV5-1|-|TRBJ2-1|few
CASHSRGVQGEQFF
TGCGCCAGCCATAGCCGTGGGGTTCAGGGTGAGCAGTTCTTC
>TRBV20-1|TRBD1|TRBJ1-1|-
CSATETGLNTEAFF
TGCAGTGCCACCGAGACAGGGTTGAACACTGAAGCTTTCTTT
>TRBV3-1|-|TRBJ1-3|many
CASSPIHVYTGNTIYF
TGTGCCAGCAGCCCCATACACGTCTATACTGGAAACACCATATATTTT
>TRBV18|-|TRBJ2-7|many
CASSPQGAHASYEQYF
TGTGCCAGCTCTCCGCAGGGAGCGCACGCCTCCTACGAGCAGTACTTC
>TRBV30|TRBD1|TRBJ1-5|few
CAWSPGGGSNQPQHF
TGTGCCTGGAGCCCAGGGGGTGGTAGCAATCAGCCCCAGCATTTT
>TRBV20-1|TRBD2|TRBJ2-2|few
CSARPTTSPSGSTGELFF
TGCAGTGCTAGACCAACCACCTCGCCTAGCGGGAGCACCGGGGAGCTGTTTTTT